These 3 T cell receptor beta chains came from one sample sequenced in a study of OX40 agonist ivuxolimab in advanced cancers. TCRdb's table, derived via immunoSEQ multiplex PCR, lists solely in-frame clones and lacks some. The sample includes under 70,000 clones, approximately 90% of them seen just once. The material sequenced was CD4+ or CD8+ T cells sorted from blood, taken in a trial of the OX40 agonist ivuxolimab. The receptors derive from an adult with an advanced solid tumor such as melanoma, head and neck, liver or kidney cancer.

V gene TRBV9 combines with J gene TRBJ1-3; D might be TRBD1 (5 bases). CDR1 is SGDLS, CDR2 YYNGEE, per germline. V was pared by 1 base and J by 0 bases, with 8 bases between. The CDR3 contains 15 residues. This CDR3 reads CASSVSGSSGNTIYF. The CDR3 coding sequence is TGTGCCAGCAGCGTATCAGGGTCCTCTGGAAACACCATATATTTT.

This chain joins TRBV13 and TRBJ1-1; D is perhaps TRBD1 (5 bases). V dropped 4 bases and J dropped 1 base, with 10 bases sitting between them. The germline V gene has CDR1 PRHDT and CDR2 FYEKMQ (reference sequence). There are 14 residues in the CDR3. The CDR3 loop reads CASSWGRANTEAFF. The CDR3 DNA is TGTGCCAGCAGCTGGGGACGGGCGAACACTGAAGCTTTCTTT.

Comment on this clone: Germline is not matched at one junction end, which may reflect a read error. The chain recombines TRBV5-6 with TRBJ2-7; TRBD1 or TRBD2 may be the D gene (5 bases each). There are 15 residues in the CDR3. CDR1 and CDR2 (germline): SGHDT, YYEEEE. The DNA of the CDR3 is TGCGCCAGCAGCCAAGGGGTCGGAGGCACCTACGAGCAGTACTTC. The encoded protein is CASSQGVGGTYEQYF.